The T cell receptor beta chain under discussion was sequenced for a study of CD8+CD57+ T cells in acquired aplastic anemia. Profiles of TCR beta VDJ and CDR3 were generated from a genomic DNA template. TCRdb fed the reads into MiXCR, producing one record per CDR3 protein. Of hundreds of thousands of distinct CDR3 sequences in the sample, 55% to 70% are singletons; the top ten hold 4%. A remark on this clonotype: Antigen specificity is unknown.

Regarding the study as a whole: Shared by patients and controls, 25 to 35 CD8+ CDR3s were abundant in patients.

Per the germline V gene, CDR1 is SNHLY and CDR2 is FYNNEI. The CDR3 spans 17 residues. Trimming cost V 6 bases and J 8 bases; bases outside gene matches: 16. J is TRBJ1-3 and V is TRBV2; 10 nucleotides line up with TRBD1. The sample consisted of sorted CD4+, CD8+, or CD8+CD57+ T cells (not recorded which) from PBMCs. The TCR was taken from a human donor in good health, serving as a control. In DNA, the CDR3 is TGTGCCAGCAGGCGGGGACAGGGGAGCTCATCAGGAGACACCATATATTTT. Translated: CASRRGQGSSSGDTIYF.